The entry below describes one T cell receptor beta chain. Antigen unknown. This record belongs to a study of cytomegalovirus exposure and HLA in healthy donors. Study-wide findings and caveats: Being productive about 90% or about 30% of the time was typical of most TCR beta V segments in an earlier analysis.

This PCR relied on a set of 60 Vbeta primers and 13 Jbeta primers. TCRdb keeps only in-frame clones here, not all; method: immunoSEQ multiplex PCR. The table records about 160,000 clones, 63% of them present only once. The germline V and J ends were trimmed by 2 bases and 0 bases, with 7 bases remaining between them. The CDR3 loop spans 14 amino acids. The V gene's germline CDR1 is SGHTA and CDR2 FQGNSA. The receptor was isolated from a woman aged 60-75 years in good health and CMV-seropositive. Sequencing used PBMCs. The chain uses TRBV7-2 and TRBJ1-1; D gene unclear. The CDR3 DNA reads TGTGCCAGCAGCTTAAATCAGATGAACACTGAAGCTTTCTTT. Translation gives CASSLNQMNTEAFF.